The 16 T cell receptor beta chains given below trace back to one sample, sequenced in a study of a mutant IDH1 vaccine in newly diagnosed glioma. TCRdb's table, derived via immunoSEQ multiplex PCR, lists solely in-frame clones and lacks some. This repertoire shows around 60,000 clones, about 90% found once; its top ten account for about 2.5%. This sample's time point: baseline, week 1 (first vaccination visit). Documented treatment: pre-vaccination baseline after standard-of-care therapy. The specimen comprised PBMCs, sampled from a glioma patient treated with radiotherapy, temozolomide or both. The receptors originated from a man aged 50-60 years with glioma.

V gene TRBV4-3 combines with J gene TRBJ2-7; weak D call: TRBD2 (5 bases). Between the trimmed V and J ends, which lost 1 base and 2 bases, there was a span of 12 bases. Germline CDR1 LGHNA, CDR2 YSLEER. The CDR3 is made up of 15 amino acids. The CDR3 sequence: CASSQGGQRAYEQYF. The DNA of the CDR3 is TGCGCCAGCAGCCAAGGGGGTCAGAGGGCCTACGAGCAGTACTTC.

The V and J genes are TRBV7-9 and TRBJ1-2; TRBD1 matches at 9 bases. The CDR3 is made up of 17 amino acids. Germline V CDR1 and CDR2: SEHNR, FQNEAQ (reference sequence). The ends lost 5 bases at V and 0 bases at J; junction bases unmatched: 10. CDR3 in DNA: TGTGCCAGCAGCCCCCGGGACAGGGTCAAAGCTAACTATGGCTACACCTTC. Translation gives CASSPRDRVKANYGYTF.

This chain connects TRBV9 to TRBJ2-3; D is uncertain. V lost 0 bases and J 3 bases, leaving 11 bases between the germline ends. In germline, CDR1 is SGDLS, CDR2 YYNGEE. CDR3 length: 15 residues. This CDR3 is CASSVVGVATDTQYF. CDR3 sequence (DNA): TGTGCCAGCAGCGTAGTAGGAGTAGCAACAGATACGCAGTATTTT.

The gene calls are TRBV7-2 and TRBJ2-7; D ambiguous. Trimming left V 1 base short and J 2 bases short, with 9 bases between. This CDR3 spans 14 amino acids. Germline V gives CDR1 SGHTA, CDR2 FQGNSA. The CDR3 nucleotides are TGTGCCAGCAGCTTAGACGGGCTTCCCTACGAGCAGTACTTC. This codes for CASSLDGLPYEQYF. Full variable domain (outside the CDR3, taken from reference TRBV7-2 and TRBJ2-7): GAGVSQSPSNKVTEKGKDVELRCDPISGHTALYWYRQSLGQGLEFLIYFQGNSAPDKSGLPSDRFSAERTGGSVSTLTIQRTQQEDSAVYLCASSLDGLPYEQYFGPGTRLTVT.

This CDR3 reads CASSALKAANTEAFF. The CDR3 bases are TGTGCCAGCAGCGCCCTCAAAGCTGCCAACACTGAAGCTTTCTTT. This chain uses TRBV9 with TRBJ1-1; D gene unclear. Germline CDR1 and CDR2: SGDLS and YYNGEE. Trimming took off 3 bases at V and 2 bases at J, with 14 bases between the two ends. CDR3 size: 15 residues.

The chain has TRBV30 and TRBJ1-1; TRBD1 is a possible D gene (6 bases). Germline-derived CDR1 and CDR2 are GTSNPN and SVGIG (reference sequence). The CDR3 extends over 15 amino acids. Trimming pared 5 bases from V and 3 bases from J, leaving 19 bases between. Here the CDR3 DNA reads TGTGCCTGGCGAACTGGACAGAGATTCTACACTGAAGCTTTCTTT. As protein: CAWRTGQRFYTEAFF.

The chain joins TRBV30 to TRBJ2-3; 7 bases line up with TRBD1. V was pared by 5 bases and J by 0 bases, with 2 bases of the junction left unmatched. Germline V CDR1 and CDR2: GTSNPN, SVGIG (reference sequence). The length of the CDR3 is 13 residues. The CDR3 coding sequence is TGTGCCTGGGGGGACAGAAGCACAGATACGCAGTATTTT. Translating gives CAWGDRSTDTQYF.

On this clone itself: In the same sample, other DNA sequences code for this CDR3. The rearrangement links TRBV29-1 to TRBJ1-5, with D possibly being TRBD1 (5 bases). This CDR3 spans 13 amino acids. V dropped 4 bases and J dropped 0 bases, with 7 bases sitting between them. The germline V gene encodes CDR1 SQVTM and CDR2 ANQGSEA. CDR3 coding DNA: TGCAGCGTTGCAGGGACTAGCAATCAGCCCCAGCATTTT. This codes for CSVAGTSNQPQHF.

This chain joins TRBV28 and TRBJ2-1; D is perhaps TRBD2 (5 bases). In germline, CDR1 is MDHEN, CDR2 SYDVKM. The CDR3 has 14 amino acids. Trimming left V 8 bases short and J 0 bases short, with 11 bases between. The CDR3 DNA reads as TGTGCCAGCGGTGGACTTAGCTCCTACAATGAGCAGTTCTTC. This translates into CASGGLSSYNEQFF.

The genes are TRBV5-4 and TRBJ1-2, with TRBD1 identical over 11 bases. CDR1 and CDR2 (germline): SGHNT, YYREEE (reference sequence). The V segment lost 2 bases and the J segment 1 base; nucleotides outside the gene matches: 1. The CDR3 covers 15 residues. This CDR3 reads CASSLGTGGNYGYTF. DNA of the CDR3: TGTGCCAGCAGCTTAGGGACAGGGGGTAACTATGGCTACACCTTC.

J is TRBJ2-2 and V is TRBV19, with D possibly matching TRBD1 (6 bases). The germline gives CDR1 LNHDA, CDR2 SQIVND (reference sequence). Trimming shortened V by 4 bases and J by 3 bases, and 12 bases separated the two germline ends. The CDR3 runs to 15 residues. The CDR3 loop is CASSTPGDHTGELFF. In DNA form, the CDR3 reads TGTGCCAGTAGTACCCCAGGGGATCACACCGGGGAGCTGTTTTTT. Variable domain in full (rest from reference TRBV19 and TRBJ2-2): DGGITQSPKYLFRKEGQNVTLSCEQNLNHDAMYWYRQDPGQGLRLIYYSQIVNDFQKGDIAEGYSVSREKKESFPLTVTSAQKNPTAFYLCASSTPGDHTGELFFGEGSRLTVL.

The chain is built from TRBV18 and TRBJ1-1; possibly TRBD1 for D (6 bases). Per germline, CDR1 KGHSH and CDR2 LQKENI. The germline V and J ends were trimmed by 6 bases and 5 bases, with 19 bases remaining between them. The CDR3 runs 15 residues. CDR3: CASSPTGSGRTEAFF. CDR3 in DNA: TGTGCCAGCTCTCCTACAGGGAGTGGAAGAACTGAAGCTTTCTTT.

The chain couples TRBV14 to TRBJ2-5; TRBD1 is a possible D gene (5 bases). The length of the CDR3 is 16 residues. With 1 base removed from V and 3 bases from J, the gap between germline ends came to 15 bases. Germline V lookup: CDR1 SGHDN, CDR2 FVKESK. DNA for the CDR3: TGTGCCAGCAGCCAAGGTGCTTCGACAGCCAAAGAGACCCAGTACTTC. Its translation is CASSQGASTAKETQYF.

This rearrangement joins TRBV7-8 to TRBJ2-5; a possible D gene is TRBD1 (5 bases). The J call may be incorrect, as the DNA end agrees better with TRBJ2-7. The germline V gene has CDR1 SGHVS and CDR2 FQNEAQ. The CDR3 consists of 15 residues. The chain's CDR3 is CASSLGLDIAYEQYF. The CDR3 DNA is TGTGCCAGCAGCTTGGGGCTCGACATCGCCTACGAGCAGTACTTC.

The chain carries TRBV5-1 and TRBJ2-3, with D unclear. Germline lookup yields CDR1 SGHRS and CDR2 YFSETQ. The CDR3 totals 14 residues. The V gene lost 0 bases and the J gene lost 2 bases, with 7 bases spanning the gap. The CDR3 is CASSLEALTDTQYF. In DNA, the CDR3 is TGCGCCAGCAGCTTGGAGGCCCTCACAGATACGCAGTATTTT.

Only one count was recorded for this clone. V and J are TRBV19 and TRBJ1-1, with a weak D call TRBD1 (6 bases). Germline V gene lookup returns CDR1 LNHDA and CDR2 SQIVND (reference sequence). The CDR3 extends over 14 amino acids. V was cut by 3 bases and J by 4 bases, with 12 bases left in between. The CDR3 DNA reads as TGTGCCAGTAGTATTGTACAGGGAGGCACTGAAGCTTTCTTT. Its protein is CASSIVQGGTEAFF.